This T cell receptor (beta chain) comes out of a study of cytotoxic CD8 clonotypes in ibrutinib-treated CLL (dated by TCRdb to about 2021). Regarding the complete study: The cohort was composed of under 12 relapsed/refractory and around 15 treatment-naive patients; IGHV unmutated status was identified in approximately 18 patients. Every sample from remission and from progressive disease was obtained while the patients were still on ibrutinib. Longitudinal samples were available for about 30% of the 86 trial participants. Partial responses were observed in about 25 patients and complete responses in 2; after a median follow-up of around 68 months, remission was maintained in about 15 patients and progression was observed in approximately 12. Samples at response were collected after a median of about twelve months of treatment, with a range of roughly 6 to 36 months. An average of about 250,000 productive templates and 94,082 productive rearrangements was obtained per sample. Cryopreserved peripheral blood mononuclear cells were obtained prior to treatment, at the time of response, and at either disease progression or sustained remission. Here is what the overall study found, with its caveats: Public clonotypes were rare and either shrank or stayed stable during treatment, and the rise in clonality at ibrutinib response reflected expansion of private clonotypes. Baseline clonality exceeded that of age-matched healthy donors and correlated strongly with circulating CD8+ T-cell counts. At ibrutinib response clonality went up, during sustained remission it held steady, and at progression it dropped back toward baseline. Sampling times were not matched between patients in sustained remission and patients whose disease was progressing, and lymph node repertoires were not examined.

Points on this clone: Its binding antigen is unknown. The sample holds no much larger clone one base away, and base qualities are not on file.

According to the study, the label for this sample's time point signals: roughly 2 years on ibrutinib. Approximately 2 micrograms of genomic DNA were extracted from cryopreserved PBMCs for TCR beta library preparation. Longitudinal blood samples from CLL patients on ibrutinib monotherapy underwent high-throughput TCR beta sequencing. Patients were enrolled in a phase 2 open-label single-center ibrutinib monotherapy trial. The goal of deep resolution MiSeq sequencing was a depth between 1 in 1 million and 1 in 200,000 T cells, and coverage averaged 10x per clonotype. TCR beta libraries were generated with the immunoSEQ hsTCRB Kit. Per the source publication's procedure: Data were analyzed with ImmunoSEQ Data Assistant and ImmunoSEQ Analyzer, with V, D and J genes assigned per IMGT definitions. Clonality, with values ranging from 0 to 1, was calculated as one minus the normalized Shannon entropy of productive rearrangement frequencies. Only overrepresented clonotypes making up at least 0.05% of the repertoire of each patient were included in the public clonotype analysis. Some 14 age-matched healthy donor repertoires from immuneACCESS served as clonality controls. TCRdb took over this immuneACCESS table, retaining in-frame rearrangements with V and J assigned. Such tables are incomplete; in checked studies, under half of the missing clones stem from an unresolved V gene, and the remainder is unexplained. The V and J calls and clone size come from that table; D and trimming were worked out from the DNA. Here the sample has under 200,000 clones; approximately 80% occur a single time. The ten largest clones add up to about 4.9% of the sample.

The germline V gene specifies MRHNA as CDR1 and SNTAGT as CDR2. Trimming at the junction amounts to 2 bases on V and 4 bases on J, and the germline ends lie 14 bases apart. The CDR3 sequence holds 15 residues, the cysteine and phenylalanine included. The kept DNA is CDR3 alone, 45 bases in frame from the first base. This chain is built from TRBV6-4 and TRBJ1-2, with TRBD1 as a weak D call on 5 bases. The source was PBMCs, collected after 24 months of ibrutinib treatment. This TCR was recovered from a human donor with chronic lymphocytic leukemia. In nucleotide form, the sequence is TGTGCCAGCAGTGACCAGGGAGAGAATATCTATGGCTACACCTTC. Its coded protein is CASSDQGENIYGYTF.